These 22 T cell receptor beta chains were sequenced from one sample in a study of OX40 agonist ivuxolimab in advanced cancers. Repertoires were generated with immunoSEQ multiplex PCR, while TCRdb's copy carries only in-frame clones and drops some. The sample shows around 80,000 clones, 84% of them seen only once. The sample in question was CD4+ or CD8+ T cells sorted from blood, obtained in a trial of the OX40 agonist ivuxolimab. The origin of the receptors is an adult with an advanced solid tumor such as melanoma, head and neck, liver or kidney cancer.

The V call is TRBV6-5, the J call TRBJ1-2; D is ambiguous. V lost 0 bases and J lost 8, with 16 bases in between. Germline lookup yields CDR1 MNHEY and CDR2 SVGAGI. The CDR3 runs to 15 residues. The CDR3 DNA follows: TGTGCCAGCAGTTACTCACGTCCAGCCCTGATCGGCTACACCTTC. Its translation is CASSYSRPALIGYTF.

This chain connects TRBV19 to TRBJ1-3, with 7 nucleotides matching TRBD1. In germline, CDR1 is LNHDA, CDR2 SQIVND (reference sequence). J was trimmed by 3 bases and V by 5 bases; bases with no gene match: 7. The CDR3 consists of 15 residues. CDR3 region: CASSLRQGVGNTIYF. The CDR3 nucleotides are TGTGCCAGTAGTCTAAGACAGGGTGTTGGAAACACCATATATTTT.

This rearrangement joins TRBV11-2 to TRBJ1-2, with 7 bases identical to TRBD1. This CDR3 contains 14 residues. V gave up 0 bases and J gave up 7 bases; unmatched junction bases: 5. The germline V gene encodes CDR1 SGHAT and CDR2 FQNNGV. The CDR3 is CASSLEGQVTGYTF. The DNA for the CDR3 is TGTGCCAGCAGCTTAGAAGGACAGGTGACTGGCTACACCTTC.

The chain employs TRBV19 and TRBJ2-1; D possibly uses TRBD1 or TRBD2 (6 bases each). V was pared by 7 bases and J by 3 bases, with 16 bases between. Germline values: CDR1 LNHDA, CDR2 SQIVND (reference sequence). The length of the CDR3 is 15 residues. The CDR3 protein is CASTISGAHYNEQFF. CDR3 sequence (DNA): TGTGCCAGTACCATCTCGGGGGCCCACTACAATGAGCAGTTCTTC.

The CDR3 is CASSQIQGSLSYEQYV. CDR3 sequence (DNA): TGTGCCAGCAGTCAAATACAGGGGTCCCTCTCCTACGAGCAGTACGTC. The chain carries TRBV2 and TRBJ2-7, with 7 positions matching TRBD1. The CDR3 consists of 16 residues. V shed 5 bases and J 0 bases; nucleotides not matched to a gene: 10. From germline, CDR1 is SNHLY and CDR2 FYNNEI.

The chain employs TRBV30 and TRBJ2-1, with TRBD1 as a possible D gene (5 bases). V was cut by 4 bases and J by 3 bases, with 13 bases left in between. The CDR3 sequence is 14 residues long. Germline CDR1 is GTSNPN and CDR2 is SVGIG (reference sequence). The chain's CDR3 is CAWKGRGDYNEQFF. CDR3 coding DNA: TGTGCCTGGAAGGGGCGAGGAGACTACAATGAGCAGTTCTTC. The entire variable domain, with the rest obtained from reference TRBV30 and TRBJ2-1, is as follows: SQTIHQWPATLVQPVGSPLSLECTVEGTSNPNLYWYRQAAGRGLQLLFYSVGIGQISSEVPQNLSASRPQDRQFILSSKKLLLSDSGFYLCAWKGRGDYNEQFFGPGTRLTVL.

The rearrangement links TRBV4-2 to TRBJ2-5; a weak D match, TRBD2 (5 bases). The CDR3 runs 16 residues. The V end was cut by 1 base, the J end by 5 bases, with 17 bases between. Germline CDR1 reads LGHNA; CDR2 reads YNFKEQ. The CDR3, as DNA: TGTGCCAGCAGCCAAGGGGAAGGTGCGGGCGGGGAGACCCAGTACTTC. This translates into CASSQGEGAGGETQYF.

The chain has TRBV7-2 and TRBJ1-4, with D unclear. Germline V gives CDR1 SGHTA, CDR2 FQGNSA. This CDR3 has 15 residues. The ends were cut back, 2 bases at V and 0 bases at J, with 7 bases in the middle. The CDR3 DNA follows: TGTGCCAGCAGCTTAAGGCGGGCAACTAATGAAAAACTGTTTTTT. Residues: CASSLRRATNEKLFF.

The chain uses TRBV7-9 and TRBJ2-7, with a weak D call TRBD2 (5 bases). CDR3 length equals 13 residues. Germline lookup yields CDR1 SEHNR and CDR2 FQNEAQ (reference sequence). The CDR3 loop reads CAGEGFDTYEQYF. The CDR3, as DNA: TGTGCGGGAGAGGGATTTGACACCTACGAGCAGTACTTC.

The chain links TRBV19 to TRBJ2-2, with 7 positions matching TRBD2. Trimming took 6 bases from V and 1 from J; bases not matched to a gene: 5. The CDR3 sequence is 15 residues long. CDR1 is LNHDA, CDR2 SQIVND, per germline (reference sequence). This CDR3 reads CASRKGRGNTGELFF. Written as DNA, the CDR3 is TGTGCCAGTAGGAAGGGGAGGGGGAACACCGGGGAGCTGTTTTTT.

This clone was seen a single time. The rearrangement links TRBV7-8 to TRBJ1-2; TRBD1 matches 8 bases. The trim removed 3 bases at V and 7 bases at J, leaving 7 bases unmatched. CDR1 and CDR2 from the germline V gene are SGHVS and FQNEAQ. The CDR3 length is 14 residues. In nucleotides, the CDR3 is TGTGCCAGCAGCTTGGGAGGACAGGGAAGTGGCTACACCTTC. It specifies CASSLGGQGSGYTF.

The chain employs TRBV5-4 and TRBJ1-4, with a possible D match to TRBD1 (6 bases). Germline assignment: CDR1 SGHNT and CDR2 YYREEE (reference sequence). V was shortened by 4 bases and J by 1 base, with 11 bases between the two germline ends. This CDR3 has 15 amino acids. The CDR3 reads CASSPRGLTNEKLFF. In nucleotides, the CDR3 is TGTGCCAGCAGCCCCCGGGGGCTAACTAATGAAAAACTGTTTTTT.

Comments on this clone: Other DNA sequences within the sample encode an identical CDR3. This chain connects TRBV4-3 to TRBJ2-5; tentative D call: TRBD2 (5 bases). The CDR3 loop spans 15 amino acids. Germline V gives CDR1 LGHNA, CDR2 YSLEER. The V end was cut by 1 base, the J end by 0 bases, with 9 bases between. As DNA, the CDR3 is TGCGCCAGCAGCCAAGCTAGAGGGTACCAAGAGACCCAGTACTTC. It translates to CASSQARGYQETQYF.

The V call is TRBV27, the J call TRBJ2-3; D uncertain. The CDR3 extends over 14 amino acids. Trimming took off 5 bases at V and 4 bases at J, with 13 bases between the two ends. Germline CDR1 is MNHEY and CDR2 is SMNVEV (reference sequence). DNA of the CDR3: TGTGCCAGCAGTCCCCGCTCCAGTCCAGATACGCAGTATTTT. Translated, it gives CASSPRSSPDTQYF.

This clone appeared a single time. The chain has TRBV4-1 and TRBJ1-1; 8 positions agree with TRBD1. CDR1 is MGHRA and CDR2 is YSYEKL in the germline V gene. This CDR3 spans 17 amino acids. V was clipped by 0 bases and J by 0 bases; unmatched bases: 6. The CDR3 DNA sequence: TGCGCCAGCAGCCAAGATGAAGTGGGACAGGTGAACACTGAAGCTTTCTTT. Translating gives CASSQDEVGQVNTEAFF.

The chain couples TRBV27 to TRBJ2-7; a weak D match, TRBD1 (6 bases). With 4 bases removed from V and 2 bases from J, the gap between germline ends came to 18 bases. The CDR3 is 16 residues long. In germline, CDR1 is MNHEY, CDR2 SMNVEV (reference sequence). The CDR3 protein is CASSSRQVHIPYEQYF. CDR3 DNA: TGTGCCAGCAGTTCCCGACAGGTCCATATCCCCTACGAGCAGTACTTC.

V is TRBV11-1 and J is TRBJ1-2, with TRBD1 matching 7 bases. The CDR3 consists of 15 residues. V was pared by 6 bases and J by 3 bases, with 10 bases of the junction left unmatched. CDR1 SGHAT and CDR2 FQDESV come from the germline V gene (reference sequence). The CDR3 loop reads CASSSFATGDYGYTF. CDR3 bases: TGTGCCAGCAGTTCCTTTGCCACAGGGGACTATGGCTACACCTTC.

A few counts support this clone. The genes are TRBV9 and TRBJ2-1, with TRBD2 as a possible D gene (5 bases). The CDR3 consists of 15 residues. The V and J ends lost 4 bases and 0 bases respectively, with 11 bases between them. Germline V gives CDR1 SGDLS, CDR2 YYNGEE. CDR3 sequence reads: CASSSASPSYNEQFF. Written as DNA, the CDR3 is TGTGCCAGCAGCTCTGCTAGCCCCTCCTACAATGAGCAGTTCTTC.

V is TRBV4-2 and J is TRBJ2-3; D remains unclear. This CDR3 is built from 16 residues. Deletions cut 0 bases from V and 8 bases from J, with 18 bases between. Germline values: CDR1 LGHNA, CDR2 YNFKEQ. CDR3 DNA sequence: TGTGCCAGCAGCCAAGATGATGGTATGGGGTGGGGTACGCAGTATTTT. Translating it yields CASSQDDGMGWGTQYF.

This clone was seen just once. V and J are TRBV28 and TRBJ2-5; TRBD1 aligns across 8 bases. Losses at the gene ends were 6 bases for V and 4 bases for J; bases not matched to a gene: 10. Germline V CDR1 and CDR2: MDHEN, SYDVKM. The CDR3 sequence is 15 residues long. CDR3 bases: TGTGCCAGCAGCGCAGCCGGGACAGGAGGAGAGACCCAGTACTTC. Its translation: CASSAAGTGGETQYF.

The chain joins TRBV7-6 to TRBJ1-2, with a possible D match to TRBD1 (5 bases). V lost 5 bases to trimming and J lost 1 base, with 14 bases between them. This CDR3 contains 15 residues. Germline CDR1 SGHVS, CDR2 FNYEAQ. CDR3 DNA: TGTGCCAGCAGCCCGGGGACGGCTGTTAACTATGGCTACACCTTC. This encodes CASSPGTAVNYGYTF.

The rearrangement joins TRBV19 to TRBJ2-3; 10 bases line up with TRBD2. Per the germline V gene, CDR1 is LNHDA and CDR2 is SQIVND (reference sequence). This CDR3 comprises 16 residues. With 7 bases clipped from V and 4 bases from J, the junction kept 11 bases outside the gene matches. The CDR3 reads CASMSGLAGDADTQYF. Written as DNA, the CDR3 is TGTGCCAGTATGTCGGGTCTAGCGGGAGATGCAGATACGCAGTATTTT. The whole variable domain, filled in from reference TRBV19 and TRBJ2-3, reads DGGITQSPKYLFRKEGQNVTLSCEQNLNHDAMYWYRQDPGQGLRLIYYSQIVNDFQKGDIAEGYSVSREKKESFPLTVTSAQKNPTAFYLCASMSGLAGDADTQYFGPGTRLTVL.